The present T cell receptor beta chain was sequenced within a study of regulatory T cells in long-lasting Graves disease. To make TCR beta libraries, researchers used iRepertoire HTBI primers and Arm-PCR of CDR3 regions. A single record per CDR3 protein comes from TCRdb applying MiXCR to the multiplex PCR reads. The sample gives some 340,000 distinct CDR3 sequences, approximately 10% of which show up once; around 18% is in the top ten. This clonotype occurred once. A far larger clone is a single base away, which makes a read error likely. Time point meaning: newly diagnosed GD, antithyroid drugs for less than 3 months. After RNA was extracted from PBMCs, the TCR library was made from it. These data are also associated with another study on T cells in Graves' hyperthyroidism and ophthalmopathy.

The receptor's source is a woman aged 18-35 years with Graves disease. Material: peripheral blood mononuclear cells (PBMCs), obtained at new diagnosis, from a patient treated with antithyroid drugs.

The DNA of the CDR3 is TGTGCCAGCAGCCAACCTAGCGGGAGGAAGGAGACCCAGTTCTTC. This encodes CASSQPSGRKETQFF. This chain uses TRBV3-1 with TRBJ2-1, with 11 bases identical to TRBD2. V gave up 2 bases and J gave up 13 bases; unmatched junction bases: 10. The CDR3 spans 15 residues. Per the germline V gene, CDR1 is LGHDT and CDR2 is YNNKEL (reference sequence).